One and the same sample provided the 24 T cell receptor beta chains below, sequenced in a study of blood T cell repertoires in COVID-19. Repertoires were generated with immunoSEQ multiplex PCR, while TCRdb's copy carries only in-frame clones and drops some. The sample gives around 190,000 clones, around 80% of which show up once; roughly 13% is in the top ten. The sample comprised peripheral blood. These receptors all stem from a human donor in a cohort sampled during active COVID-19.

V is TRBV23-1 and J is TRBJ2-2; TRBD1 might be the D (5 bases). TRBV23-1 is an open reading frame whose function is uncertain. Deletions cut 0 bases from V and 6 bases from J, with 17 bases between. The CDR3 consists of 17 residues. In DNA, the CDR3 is TGCGCCAGCAGTCAATCAAGGTTGGCAGGGCGCTCCGGGGAGCTGTTTTTT. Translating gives CASSQSRLAGRSGELFF.

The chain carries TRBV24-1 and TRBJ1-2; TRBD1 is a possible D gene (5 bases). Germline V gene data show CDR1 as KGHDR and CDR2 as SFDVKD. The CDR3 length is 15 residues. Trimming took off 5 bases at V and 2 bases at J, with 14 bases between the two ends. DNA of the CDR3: TGTGCCACCAGTGGTTTACAGGCAGGAAACTATGGCTACACCTTC. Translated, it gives CATSGLQAGNYGYTF.

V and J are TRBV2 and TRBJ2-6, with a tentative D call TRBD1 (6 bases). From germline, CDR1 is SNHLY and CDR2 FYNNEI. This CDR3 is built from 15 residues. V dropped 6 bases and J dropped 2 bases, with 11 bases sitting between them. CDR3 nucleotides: TGTGCCAGCAGAGCCAGGGGAACTGGGGCCAACGTCCTGACTTTC. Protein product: CASRARGTGANVLTF.

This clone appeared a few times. CDR3 nucleotide sequence: TGTGCCAGCTTCGGGACAGCTCAAGAGACCCAGTACTTC. Protein product: CASFGTAQETQYF. The J gene is TRBJ2-5, the V gene TRBV18, with 7 bases aligning to TRBD1. The CDR3 totals 13 residues. Trimming at V came to 7 bases and at J to 2 bases, leaving 4 bases not matched to a gene. Germline V gene sequence: CDR1 KGHSH, CDR2 LQKENI. Together with reference TRBV18 and TRBJ2-5, the CDR3 gives the full variable domain: NAGVMQNPRHLVRRRGQEARLRCSPMKGHSHVYWYRQLPEEGLKFMVYLQKENIIDESGMPKERFSAEFPKEGPSILRIQQVVRGDSAAYFCASFGTAQETQYFGPGTRLLVL.

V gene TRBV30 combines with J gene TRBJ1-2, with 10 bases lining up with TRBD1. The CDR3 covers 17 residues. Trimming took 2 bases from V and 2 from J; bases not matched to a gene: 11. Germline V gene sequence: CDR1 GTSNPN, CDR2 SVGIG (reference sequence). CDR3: CAWSPITRQGANYGYTF. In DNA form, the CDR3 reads TGTGCCTGGAGTCCTATTACCCGACAGGGGGCGAACTATGGCTACACCTTC.

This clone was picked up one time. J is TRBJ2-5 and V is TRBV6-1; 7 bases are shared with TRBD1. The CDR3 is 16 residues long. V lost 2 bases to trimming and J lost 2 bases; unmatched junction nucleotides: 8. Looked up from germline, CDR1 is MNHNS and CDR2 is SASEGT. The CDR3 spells CASSEPTGAIQETQYF. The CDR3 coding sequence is TGTGCCAGCAGTGAACCTACAGGGGCGATTCAAGAGACCCAGTACTTC.

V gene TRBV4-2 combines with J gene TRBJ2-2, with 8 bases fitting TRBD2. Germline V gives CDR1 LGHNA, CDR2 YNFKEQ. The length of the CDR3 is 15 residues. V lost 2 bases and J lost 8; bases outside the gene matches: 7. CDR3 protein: CASSQFGTSTGELFF. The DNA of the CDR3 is TGTGCCAGCAGCCAATTCGGGACTAGTACTGGGGAGCTGTTTTTT.

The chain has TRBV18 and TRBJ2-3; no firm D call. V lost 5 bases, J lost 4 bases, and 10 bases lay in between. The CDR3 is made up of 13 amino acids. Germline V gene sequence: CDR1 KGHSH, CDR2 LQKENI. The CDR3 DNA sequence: TGTGCCAGCTCATACGTCGAGTCAGATACGCAGTATTTT. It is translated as CASSYVESDTQYF.

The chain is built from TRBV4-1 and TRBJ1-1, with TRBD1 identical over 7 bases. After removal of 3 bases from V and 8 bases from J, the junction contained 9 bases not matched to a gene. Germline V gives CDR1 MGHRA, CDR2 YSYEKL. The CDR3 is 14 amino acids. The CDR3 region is CASSHWDREAEAFF. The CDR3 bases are TGCGCCAGCAGCCATTGGGACAGAGAGGCCGAAGCTTTCTTT.

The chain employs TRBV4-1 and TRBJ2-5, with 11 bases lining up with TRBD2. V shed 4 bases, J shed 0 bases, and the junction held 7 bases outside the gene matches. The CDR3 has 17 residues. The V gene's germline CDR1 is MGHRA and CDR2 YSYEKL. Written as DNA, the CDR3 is TGCGCCAGCAGCCGCAGACAGACTAGCGGGGACCAAGAGACCCAGTACTTC. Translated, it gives CASSRRQTSGDQETQYF.

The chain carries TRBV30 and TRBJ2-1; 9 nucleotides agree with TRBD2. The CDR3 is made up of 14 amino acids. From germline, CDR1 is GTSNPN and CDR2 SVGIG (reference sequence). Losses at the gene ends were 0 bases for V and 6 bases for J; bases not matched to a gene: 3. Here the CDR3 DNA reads TGTGCCTGGAGTGTAGCGGGAGGATCCAATGAGCAGTTCTTC. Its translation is CAWSVAGGSNEQFF.

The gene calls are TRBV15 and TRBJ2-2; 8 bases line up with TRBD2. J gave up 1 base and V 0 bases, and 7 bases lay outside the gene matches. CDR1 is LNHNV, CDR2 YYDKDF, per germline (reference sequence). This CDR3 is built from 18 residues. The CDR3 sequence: CATSRDRASGQNTGELFF. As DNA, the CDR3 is TGTGCCACCAGCAGAGATCGCGCTAGCGGGCAGAACACCGGGGAGCTGTTTTTT.

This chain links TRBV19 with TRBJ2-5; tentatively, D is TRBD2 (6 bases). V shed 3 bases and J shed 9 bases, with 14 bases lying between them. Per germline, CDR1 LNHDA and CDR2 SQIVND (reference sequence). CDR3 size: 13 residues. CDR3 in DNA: TGTGCCAGTAGTATCCGGACTACCGGGTCCCAGTACTTC. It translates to CASSIRTTGSQYF.

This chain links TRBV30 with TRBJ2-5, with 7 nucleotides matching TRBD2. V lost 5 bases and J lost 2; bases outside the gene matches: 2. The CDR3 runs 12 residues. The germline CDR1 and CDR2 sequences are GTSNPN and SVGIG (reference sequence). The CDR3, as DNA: TGTGCCTGGGGGGAGGGGCAAGAGACCCAGTACTTC. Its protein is CAWGEGQETQYF.

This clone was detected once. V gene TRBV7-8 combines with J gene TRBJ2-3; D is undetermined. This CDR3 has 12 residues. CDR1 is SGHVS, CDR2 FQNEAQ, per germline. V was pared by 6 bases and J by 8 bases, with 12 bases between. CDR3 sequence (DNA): TGTGCCAGCAGTACAACAGTTGCTACGCAGTATTTT. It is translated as CASSTTVATQYF.

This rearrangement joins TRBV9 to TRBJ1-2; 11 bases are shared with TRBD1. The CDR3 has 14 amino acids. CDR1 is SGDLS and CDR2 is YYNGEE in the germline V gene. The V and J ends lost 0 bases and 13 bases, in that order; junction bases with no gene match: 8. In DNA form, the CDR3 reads TGTGCCAGCAGCGTAGAGGACAGGGGGCGTAGTGTCACCTTC. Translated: CASSVEDRGRSVTF.

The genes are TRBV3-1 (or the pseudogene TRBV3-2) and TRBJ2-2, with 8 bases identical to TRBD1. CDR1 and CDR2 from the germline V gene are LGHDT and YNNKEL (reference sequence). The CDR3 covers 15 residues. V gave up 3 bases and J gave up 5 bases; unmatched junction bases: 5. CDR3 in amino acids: CASSHQGAQTGELFF. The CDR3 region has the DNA TGTGCCAGCAGCCACCAGGGGGCGCAGACCGGGGAGCTGTTTTTT.

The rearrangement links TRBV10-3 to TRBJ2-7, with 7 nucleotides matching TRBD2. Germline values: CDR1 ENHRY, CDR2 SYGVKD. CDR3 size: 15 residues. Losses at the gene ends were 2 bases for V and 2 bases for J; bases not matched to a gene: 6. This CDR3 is CAISEASGQTYEQYF. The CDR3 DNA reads TGTGCCATCAGTGAGGCTAGCGGCCAGACCTACGAGCAGTACTTC.

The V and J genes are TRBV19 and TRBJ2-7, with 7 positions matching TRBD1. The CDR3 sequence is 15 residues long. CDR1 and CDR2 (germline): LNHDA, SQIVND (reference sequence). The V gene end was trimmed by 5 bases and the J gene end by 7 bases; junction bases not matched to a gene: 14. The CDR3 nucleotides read TGTGCCAGTAGTTTCACCGGGACAGTGGGGCGGGAGCAGTACTTC. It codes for CASSFTGTVGREQYF.

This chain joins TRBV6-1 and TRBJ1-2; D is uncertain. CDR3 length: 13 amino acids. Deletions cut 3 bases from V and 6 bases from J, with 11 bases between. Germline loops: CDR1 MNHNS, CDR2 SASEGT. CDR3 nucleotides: TGTGCCAGCAGTGAGGCGGGAGTCAATGGCTACACCTTC. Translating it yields CASSEAGVNGYTF.

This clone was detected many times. The CDR3 loop is CASSLERNTEAFF. The CDR3 nucleotides read TGCGCCAGCAGCTTAGAGAGAAACACTGAAGCTTTCTTT. This chain joins TRBV5-1 and TRBJ1-1; D unclear. CDR1 and CDR2 (germline): SGHRS, YFSETQ. This CDR3 is 13 amino acids long. V dropped 2 bases and J dropped 2 bases, with 7 bases sitting between them. Together with reference TRBV5-1 and TRBJ1-1, the CDR3 gives the full variable domain: KAGVTQTPRYLIKTRGQQVTLSCSPISGHRSVSWYQQTPGQGLQFLFEYFSETQRNKGNFPGRFSGRQFSNSRSEMNVSTLELGDSALYLCASSLERNTEAFFGQGTRLTVV.

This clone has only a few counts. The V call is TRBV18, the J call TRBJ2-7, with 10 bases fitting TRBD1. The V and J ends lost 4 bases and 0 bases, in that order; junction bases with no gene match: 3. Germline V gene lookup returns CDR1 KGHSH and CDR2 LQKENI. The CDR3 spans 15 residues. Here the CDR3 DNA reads TGTGCCAGCTCACAAAGGGACAGGGGCTCCTACGAGCAGTACTTC. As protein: CASSQRDRGSYEQYF.

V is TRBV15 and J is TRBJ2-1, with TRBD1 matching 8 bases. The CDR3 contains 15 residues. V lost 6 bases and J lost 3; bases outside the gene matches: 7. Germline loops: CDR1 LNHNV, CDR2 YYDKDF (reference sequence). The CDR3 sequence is CATRAGTGDYNEQFF. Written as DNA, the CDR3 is TGTGCCACCAGAGCCGGGACAGGCGACTACAATGAGCAGTTCTTC. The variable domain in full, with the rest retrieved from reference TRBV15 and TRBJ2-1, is DAMVIQNPRYQVTQFGKPVTLSCSQTLNHNVMYWYQQKSSQAPKLLFHYYDKDFNNEADTPDNFQSRRPNTSFCFLDIRSPGLGDTAMYLCATRAGTGDYNEQFFGPGTRLTVL.

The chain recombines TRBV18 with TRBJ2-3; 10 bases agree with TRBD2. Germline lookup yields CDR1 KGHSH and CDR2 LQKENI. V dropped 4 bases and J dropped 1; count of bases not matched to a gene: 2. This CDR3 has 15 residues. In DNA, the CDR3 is TGTGCCAGCTCACTAGCGGGAGGTGGCACAGATACGCAGTATTTT. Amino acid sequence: CASSLAGGGTDTQYF.